The subject of this entry is one T cell receptor (beta chain). These data originate in a study of patients and donors after allogeneic stem cell transplantation. TCRdb called the RT-PCR reads again in MiXCR, with one record for every CDR3 protein. Among over 150,000 distinct CDR3 sequences listed, around 41% were seen once. Germline assignment: CDR1 SGHAT and CDR2 FQNNGV. V was pared by 5 bases and J by 2 bases, with 15 bases between. This CDR3 contains 15 residues. The source of this sequence is a human donor who was either an allogeneic HSCT recipient or a stem cell or donor lymphocyte infusion donor (not recorded which). It is not recorded whose cells these are; they may come from a transplant donor. V is TRBV11-2 and J is TRBJ2-5, with D possibly being TRBD2 (5 bases). Specimen: blood, either unsorted or a sorted T cell fraction (not recorded which). CDR3 region: CASSEDGSLQETQYF. In DNA, the CDR3 is TGTGCCAGCAGCGAGGATGGGAGCTTACAAGAGACCCAGTACTTC.